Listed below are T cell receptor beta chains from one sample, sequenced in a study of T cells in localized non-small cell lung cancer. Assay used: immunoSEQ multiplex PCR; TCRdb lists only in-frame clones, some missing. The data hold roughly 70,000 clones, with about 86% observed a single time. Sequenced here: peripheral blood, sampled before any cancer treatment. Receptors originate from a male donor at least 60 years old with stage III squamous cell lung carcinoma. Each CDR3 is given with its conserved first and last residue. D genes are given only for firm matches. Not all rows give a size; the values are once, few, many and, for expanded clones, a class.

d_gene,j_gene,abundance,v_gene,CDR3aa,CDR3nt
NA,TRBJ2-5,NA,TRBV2,CASSKNGWGQETQYF,TGTGCCAGCAGCAAAAATGGGTGGGGGCAGGAGACCCAGTACTTC
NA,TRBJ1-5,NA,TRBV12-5,CASGSSAQPQHF,TGTGCTAGTGGTTCCTCCGCTCAGCCCCAGCATTTT
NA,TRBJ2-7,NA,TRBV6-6,CASSYGAASYEQYF,TGTGCCAGCAGTTACGGCGCAGCCTCCTACGAGCAGTACTTC
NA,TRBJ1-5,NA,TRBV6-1,CASSDPDSYSNQSQHF,TGTGCCAGCAGTGACCCCGACAGCTATAGCAATCAGTCCCAGCATTTT
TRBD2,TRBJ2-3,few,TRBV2,CASRWTSGGSNTQYF,TGTGCCAGCAGATGGACTAGCGGGGGATCAAATACGCAGTATTTT
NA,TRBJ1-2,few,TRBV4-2,CASSQDGSLGYGYTF,TGTGCCAGCAGCCAAGATGGCAGCTTGGGGTATGGCTACACCTTC
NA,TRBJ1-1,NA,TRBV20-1,CSARKNTEAFF,TGCAGTGCTAGGAAGAACACTGAAGCTTTCTTT
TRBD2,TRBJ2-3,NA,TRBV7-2,CASSLASGGWDTQYF,TGTGCCAGCAGCTTAGCTAGCGGGGGGTGGGATACGCAGTATTTT
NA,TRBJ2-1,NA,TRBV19,CASSSGQFISYNEQFF,TGTGCCAGTAGTAGTGGACAGTTTATCTCCTACAATGAGCAGTTCTTC
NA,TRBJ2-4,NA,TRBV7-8,CASSLARF,TGTGCCAGCAGCTTAGCCAGGTTC
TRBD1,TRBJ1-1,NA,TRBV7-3,CASSLTVGRGSTEAFF,TGTGCCAGCAGCTTAACGGTGGGCAGGGGGAGCACTGAAGCTTTCTTT
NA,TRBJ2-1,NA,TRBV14,CASSQGEWMGQFF,TGTGCCAGCAGCCAAGGAGAATGGATGGGGCAGTTCTTC
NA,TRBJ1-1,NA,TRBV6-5,CASNPYSGTEAFF,TGTGCCAGCAACCCCTACTCCGGCACTGAAGCTTTCTTT
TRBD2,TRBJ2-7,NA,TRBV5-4,CASSLGSGGPTEQYF,TGTGCCAGCAGTTTAGGTAGCGGGGGGCCGACCGAGCAGTACTTC
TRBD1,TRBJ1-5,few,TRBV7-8,CASSQNRGDQPQHF,TGTGCCAGCAGCCAGAACAGGGGCGATCAGCCCCAGCATTTT
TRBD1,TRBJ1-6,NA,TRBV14,CASSHRTGGNSPLHF,TGTGCCAGCAGCCACCGGACAGGAGGGAATTCACCCCTCCACTTT
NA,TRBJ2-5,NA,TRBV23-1,CASSLPWGLETQYF,TGCGCCAGCAGTCTCCCGTGGGGGCTGGAGACCCAGTACTTC
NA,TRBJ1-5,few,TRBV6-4,CASSQDSFSNQPQHF,TGTGCCAGCAGTCAGGACAGCTTTAGCAATCAGCCCCAGCATTTT
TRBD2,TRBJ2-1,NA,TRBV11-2,CASSPVRGAGNEQFF,TGTGCCAGCAGCCCGGTGCGGGGGGCTGGCAATGAGCAGTTCTTC
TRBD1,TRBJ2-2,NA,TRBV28,CASKGQDTGELFF,TGTGCCAGCAAAGGACAGGACACCGGGGAGCTGTTTTTT
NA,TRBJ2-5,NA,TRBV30,CAWSMGGLMRETQYF,TGTGCCTGGAGTATGGGGGGCCTCATGCGAGAGACCCAGTACTTC
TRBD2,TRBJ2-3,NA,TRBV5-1,CASSLAGGGATDTQYF,TGCGCCAGCAGCTTGGCCGGCGGGGGGGCCACAGATACGCAGTATTTT
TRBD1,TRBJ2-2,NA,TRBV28,CAGQKNTGELFF,TGTGCGGGACAGAAAAACACCGGGGAGCTGTTTTTT
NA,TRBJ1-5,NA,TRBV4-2,CASSPGFTENQPQHF,TGTGCCAGCAGCCCCGGATTTACGGAGAATCAGCCCCAGCATTTT
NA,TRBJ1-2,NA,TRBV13,CASSNGDRYYGYTF,TGTGCCAGCAGCAACGGGGACCGATACTATGGCTACACCTTC
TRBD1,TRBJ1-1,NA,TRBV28,CASQGVTEAFF,TGTGCCAGCCAGGGGGTCACTGAAGCTTTCTTT
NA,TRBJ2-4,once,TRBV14,CASSQTGGNIQYF,TGTGCCAGCAGTCAGACTGGTGGAAACATTCAGTACTTC
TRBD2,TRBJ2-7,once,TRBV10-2,CASSEPGLAAYEQYF,TGCGCCAGCAGTGAGCCGGGACTAGCCGCCTACGAGCAGTACTTC
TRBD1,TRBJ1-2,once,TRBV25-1,CASSPGSGRGLFYGYTF,TGTGCCAGCAGCCCGGGGAGTGGCAGGGGGCTGTTCTATGGCTACACCTTC
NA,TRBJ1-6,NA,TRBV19,CASSIRPSSSYNSPLHF,TGTGCCAGTAGTATCCGCCCTAGTAGCTCCTATAATTCACCCCTCCACTTT
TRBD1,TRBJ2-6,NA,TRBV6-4,CASSTQGVSSGANVLTF,TGTGCCAGCAGCACACAGGGGGTTAGCTCTGGGGCCAACGTCCTGACTTTC
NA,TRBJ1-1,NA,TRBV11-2,CASSLHFEAFF,TGTGCCAGCAGCTTACATTTTGAAGCTTTCTTT
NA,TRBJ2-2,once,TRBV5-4,CASSFLRGEVGELFF,TGTGCCAGCAGCTTTTTGCGTGGTGAGGTCGGGGAGCTGTTTTTT
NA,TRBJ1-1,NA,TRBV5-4,CASSLTGNTEAFF,TGTGCCAGCAGCTTGACAGGGAACACTGAAGCTTTCTTT
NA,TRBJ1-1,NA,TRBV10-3,CAISEGTYTEAFF,TGTGCCATCAGTGAAGGGACATACACTGAAGCTTTCTTT
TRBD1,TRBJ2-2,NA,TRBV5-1,CASSINEGAFGELFF,TGCGCCAGCAGCATCAACGAGGGGGCATTCGGGGAGCTGTTTTTT
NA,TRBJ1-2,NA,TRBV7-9,CASSLDGQPGYTF,TGTGCCAGCAGCTTAGATGGTCAGCCTGGCTACACCTTC
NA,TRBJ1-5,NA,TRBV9,CASSIQGYSNQPQHF,TGTGCCAGCAGCATTCAGGGCTATAGCAATCAGCCCCAGCATTTT
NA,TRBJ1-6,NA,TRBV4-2,CASSQEYRLDSPLHF,TGTGCCAGCAGCCAAGAGTACAGATTAGATTCACCCCTCCACTTT
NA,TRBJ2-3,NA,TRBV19,CASMGGGGTQYF,TGTGCCAGTATGGGGGGAGGCGGTACGCAGTATTTT
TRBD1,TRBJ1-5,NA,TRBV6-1,CASSERGLNQPQHF,TGTGCCAGCAGTGAAAGGGGGCTCAATCAGCCCCAGCATTTT
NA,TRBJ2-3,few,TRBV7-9,CASSRLAPSTDTQYF,TGTGCCAGCAGTCGATTGGCTCCTAGCACAGATACGCAGTATTTT
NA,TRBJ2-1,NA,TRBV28,CASSLRQGQFF,TGTGCCAGCAGTTTAAGGCAGGGGCAGTTCTTC
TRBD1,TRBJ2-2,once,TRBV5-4,CASRVDRASTGELFF,TGTGCCAGCAGAGTTGACAGGGCGAGCACCGGGGAGCTGTTTTTT